This T cell receptor beta chain was retrieved from a study of regulatory T cells in long-lasting Graves disease. Whole-study context: Persistent cases were those of Graves' disease that involved over 5 years of antithyroid drugs with positive TSH receptor antibodies.

Time point given: persistent/refractory GD, antithyroid drugs over 5 years with positive TRAb. Generation of the TCR library employed RNA extracted from PBMCs. General observations from the study: For persistent Graves' patients, TCR diversity was lower than for newly diagnosed ones.

To note about this clonotype: Its antigen is not known.

With iRepertoire HTBI primers and Arm-PCR of CDR3 regions, TCR beta libraries were built. TCRdb re-analysed the multiplex PCR reads in MiXCR, keeping a single row per CDR3 protein. The data hold 350,000 to 500,000 distinct CDR3 sequences, with roughly 21% observed a single time. The TCR sequence derives from a female donor with Graves disease. The sequencing used peripheral blood mononuclear cells (PBMCs), collected when the disease was refractory, from a patient treated with antithyroid drugs.

The CDR3 region has the DNA TGTGCCAGTACCCCGGGACCTAAAACCTACGAGCAGTACTTC. Residues: CASTPGPKTYEQYF. The chain recombines TRBV19 with TRBJ2-7; D assignment may be TRBD1 or TRBD2 (5 bases each). The V gene lost 7 bases and the J gene lost 2 bases, with 15 bases spanning the gap. CDR1 and CDR2 from the germline V gene are LNHDA and SQIVND (reference sequence). The CDR3 runs to 14 residues.